The 22 T cell receptor beta chains presented below share a single source sample, sequenced in a study of cytomegalovirus exposure and HLA in healthy donors. PCR primers comprised 60 Vbeta and 13 Jbeta primers. Some clones are missing from TCRdb's copy, which holds only in-frame ones; the method was immunoSEQ multiplex PCR. Among 150,000 to 200,000 clones listed, about 80% were seen once. The sample consisted of PBMCs. These receptors were collected from a woman between 45 and 60 years old in good health and CMV-seropositive.

The J gene is TRBJ2-1, the V gene TRBV18; TRBD2 is a possible D gene (6 bases). The V gene lost 2 bases and the J gene lost 7 bases, with 9 bases spanning the gap. CDR3 size: 13 residues. Germline assignment: CDR1 KGHSH and CDR2 LQKENI. The CDR3 region is CASSPVGGNEQFF. In DNA form, the CDR3 reads TGTGCCAGCTCACCAGTGGGGGGTAATGAGCAGTTCTTC.

The V and J genes are TRBV18 and TRBJ1-5; tentatively, D is TRBD1 (5 bases). Trimming took 3 bases from V and 2 from J, leaving 8 bases between them. The length of the CDR3 is 14 residues. CDR1 and CDR2 from the germline V gene are KGHSH and LQKENI. The DNA for the CDR3 is TGTGCCAGCTCACCGGCGACAGGCAATCAGCCCCAGCATTTT. This codes for CASSPATGNQPQHF.

This chain joins TRBV19 and TRBJ2-7; 7 bases are shared with TRBD1. The V gene end was trimmed by 5 bases and the J gene end by 1 base; junction bases not matched to a gene: 14. The CDR3 has 17 amino acids. Germline CDR1 reads LNHDA; CDR2 reads SQIVND (reference sequence). The DNA for the CDR3 is TGTGCCAGTAGTGTCAGCATAGGTGAGACAGGGTCCTACGAGCAGTACTTC. This sequence encodes CASSVSIGETGSYEQYF.

The chain employs TRBV13 and TRBJ2-7; the match to TRBD1 covers 7 bases. The CDR3 contains 14 residues. Looked up from germline, CDR1 is PRHDT and CDR2 is FYEKMQ (reference sequence). Trimming cost V 6 bases and J 0 bases; bases outside gene matches: 5. As DNA, the CDR3 is TGTGCCAGCAGACGGACAGGCTACTCCTACGAGCAGTACTTC. Its translation is CASRRTGYSYEQYF.

The rearrangement uses TRBV5-1 and TRBJ1-4; D is perhaps TRBD1 (5 bases). The germline CDR1 and CDR2 sequences are SGHRS and YFSETQ. The length of the CDR3 is 14 residues. V lost 0 bases, J lost 5 bases, and 8 bases lay in between. The CDR3 protein is CASSLAGQNEKLFF. The CDR3 nucleotides read TGCGCCAGCAGCTTGGCAGGGCAAAATGAAAAACTGTTTTTT.

This clone has only a few counts. This chain uses TRBV2 with TRBJ2-7; 8 nucleotides agree with TRBD1. This CDR3 is built from 14 residues. From germline, CDR1 is SNHLY and CDR2 FYNNEI. Germline trimming cut 5 bases from V and 3 bases from J; bases unmatched to any gene: 6. As DNA, the CDR3 is TGTGCCAGCAGTCCAGGGACAGGATTCTACGAGCAGTACTTC. Translation: CASSPGTGFYEQYF. Looking up the rest from reference TRBV2 and TRBJ2-7 gives the full variable domain: EPEVTQTPSHQVTQMGQEVILRCVPISNHLYFYWYRQILGQKVEFLVSFYNNEISEKSEIFDDQFSVERPDGSNFTLKIRSTKLEDSAMYFCASSPGTGFYEQYFGPGTRLTVT.

The chain recombines TRBV30 with TRBJ1-2; possible D gene TRBD1, 5 bases. Looked up from germline, CDR1 is GTSNPN and CDR2 is SVGIG (reference sequence). Trimming shortened V by 4 bases and J by 7 bases, and 19 bases separated the two germline ends. CDR3 length: 14 amino acids. CDR3 region: CAWKPAREVGGYTF. The CDR3 nucleotides are TGTGCCTGGAAGCCCGCCAGGGAAGTTGGTGGCTACACCTTC.

V and J are TRBV19 and TRBJ2-5; D remains ambiguous. Trimming removed 1 base at V and 3 bases at J, with 9 bases between. Germline CDR1 LNHDA, CDR2 SQIVND (reference sequence). This CDR3 is built from 14 residues. The CDR3 DNA reads TGTGCCAGTAGTATAGTCGGCGGAAAAGAGACCCAGTACTTC. This gives the protein CASSIVGGKETQYF.

The genes are TRBV6-5 and TRBJ2-1, with TRBD2 matching 9 bases. The CDR3 extends over 13 amino acids. V dropped 5 bases and J dropped 9; count of bases not matched to a gene: 5. The germline V gene has CDR1 MNHEY and CDR2 SVGAGI. CDR3 in amino acids: CASSKIAGAEQFF. CDR3 coding DNA: TGTGCCAGCAGTAAAATAGCGGGAGCTGAGCAGTTCTTC.

CDR3 nucleotide sequence: TGTGCCAGCAGTGGCCTAGGGGGGGACTATGGCTACACCTTC. The encoded protein is CASSGLGGDYGYTF. This chain joins TRBV6-1 and TRBJ1-2, with a weak D call TRBD1 (6 bases). Germline CDR1 is MNHNS and CDR2 is SASEGT. CDR3 length equals 14 residues. The germline V and J ends were trimmed by 4 bases and 3 bases, with 12 bases remaining between them.

The chain joins TRBV15 to TRBJ2-7; a possible D gene is TRBD1 (5 bases). This CDR3 contains 14 residues. V lost 3 bases and J 7 bases, leaving 16 bases between the germline ends. Germline V lookup: CDR1 LNHNV, CDR2 YYDKDF (reference sequence). CDR3 nucleotide sequence: TGTGCCACCAGCAGCCCCGCCAGGGTTGGAGAGCAGTACTTC. Translated, it gives CATSSPARVGEQYF.

This sequence joins TRBV4-2 and TRBJ1-1; the match to TRBD1 covers 8 bases. The V gene's germline CDR1 is LGHNA and CDR2 YNFKEQ. Germline trimming cut 4 bases from V and 7 bases from J; bases unmatched to any gene: 8. The CDR3 spans 14 residues. The DNA for the CDR3 is TGTGCCAGCAGCCCCAGGGGGCTTCGTGGTGAAGCTTTCTTT. This sequence encodes CASSPRGLRGEAFF.

By its share, this clone is medium-sized. Other DNA variants within this sample encode the same CDR3. V is TRBV28 and J is TRBJ2-2; 7 positions match TRBD1. With V trimmed by 5 bases and J by 4 bases, 1 base remained unmatched. CDR1 and CDR2 from the germline V gene are MDHEN and SYDVKM. The CDR3 is made up of 13 amino acids. DNA for the CDR3: TGTGCCAGCAGTCACAGGGGCACCGGGGAGCTGTTTTTT. This sequence encodes CASSHRGTGELFF.

V usage is TRBV6-1 and J usage is TRBJ1-4, with a tentative D call TRBD1 (5 bases). Germline V gene data show CDR1 as MNHNS and CDR2 as SASEGT. The CDR3 has 13 amino acids. Trimming shortened V by 5 bases and J by 6 bases, and 10 bases separated the two germline ends. The CDR3 DNA sequence: TGTGCCAGCAGTTATCAGACAGATGAAAAACTGTTTTTT. Translated: CASSYQTDEKLFF.

This clone was counted between two and nine times. The V gene is TRBV10-1, the J gene TRBJ2-3, with 8 nucleotides matching TRBD2. V dropped 5 bases and J dropped 4; count of bases not matched to a gene: 2. This CDR3 region has 13 residues. Germline-derived CDR1 and CDR2 are WNHNN and SYGVQD (reference sequence). This CDR3 is CASSREGADTQYF. The CDR3 nucleotides read TGCGCCAGCAGTCGGGAGGGTGCAGATACGCAGTATTTT.

This clone was detected only once. V usage is TRBV28 and J usage is TRBJ1-6; 10 positions agree with TRBD1. Germline V gene sequence: CDR1 MDHEN, CDR2 SYDVKM. This CDR3 comprises 15 residues. With V trimmed by 5 bases and J by 9 bases, 7 bases remained unmatched. The CDR3 DNA sequence: TGTGCCAGCAGTACCAGGACAGGGGGACGTTCACCCCTCCACTTT. Protein: CASSTRTGGRSPLHF.

In nucleotides, the CDR3 is TGCGCCAGCAGCCAAGGTTGGGGACAGGGGGCGTACACTGAAGCTTTCTTT. It yields the protein CASSQGWGQGAYTEAFF. The chain joins TRBV4-1 to TRBJ1-1, with 12 positions matching TRBD1. V lost 1 base and J lost 3; bases outside the gene matches: 6. Per germline, CDR1 MGHRA and CDR2 YSYEKL. The CDR3 runs to 17 residues.

The V and J genes are TRBV9 and TRBJ1-1; 8 bases are shared with TRBD1. Germline V gene data show CDR1 as SGDLS and CDR2 as YYNGEE. The CDR3 runs 15 residues. The trim removed 3 bases at V and 3 bases at J, leaving 7 bases unmatched. CDR3 DNA sequence: TGTGCCAGCAGCGGGTCAGGGGGCCGGCACACTGAAGCTTTCTTT. It encodes CASSGSGGRHTEAFF.

The J gene is TRBJ2-7, the V gene TRBV5-1, with 8 nucleotides matching TRBD1. Germline lookup yields CDR1 SGHRS and CDR2 YFSETQ. The CDR3 is 14 residues long. The V segment lost 7 bases and the J segment 4 bases; nucleotides outside the gene matches: 10. The CDR3 loop reads CASYRGQGGYEQYF. The CDR3 DNA reads as TGCGCCAGCTATCGAGGACAGGGTGGTTACGAGCAGTACTTC.

The chain employs TRBV7-9 and TRBJ2-3; no reliable D call. The CDR3 is made up of 12 amino acids. CDR1 is SEHNR, CDR2 FQNEAQ, per germline (reference sequence). V was pared by 1 base and J by 8 bases, with 7 bases between. In DNA, the CDR3 is TGTGCCAGCAGCTTAGAAACGGGTACGCAGTATTTT. This encodes CASSLETGTQYF.

The rearrangement links TRBV15 to TRBJ2-7, with TRBD1 identical over 8 bases. The V gene end was trimmed by 1 base and the J gene end by 5 bases; junction bases not matched to a gene: 1. There are 13 residues in the CDR3. Germline CDR1 is LNHNV and CDR2 is YYDKDF (reference sequence). In DNA, the CDR3 is TGTGCCACCAGCAGAGTGGACAGGGACGAGCAGTACTTC. Its protein product is CATSRVDRDEQYF.

The genes are TRBV7-2 and TRBJ2-7; 10 nucleotides agree with TRBD1. The CDR3 extends over 15 amino acids. CDR1 SGHTA and CDR2 FQGNSA come from the germline V gene. V shed 5 bases and J 4 bases; nucleotides not matched to a gene: 8. The CDR3 reads CASSGGQGDWYEQYF. The CDR3 nucleotides read TGTGCCAGCAGCGGAGGACAGGGGGACTGGTACGAGCAGTACTTC.